Listed below are T cell receptor beta chains from one sample, sequenced in a study of patients and donors after allogeneic stem cell transplantation. TCRdb reprocessed the RT-PCR reads with MiXCR, giving one entry per CDR3 protein. The repertoire includes 150,000 to 250,000 distinct CDR3 sequences, roughly two fifths of them detected once, and approximately 32% sits in the top ten. Sequencing was performed on blood, either unsorted or a sorted T cell fraction (not recorded which). Source of these receptors: a human donor who was either an allogeneic HSCT recipient or a stem cell or donor lymphocyte infusion donor (not recorded which). It is not recorded whose cells these are; they may come from a transplant donor. The CDR3 runs from the conserved cysteine through the conserved F or W. The D gene is left open where the match is weak. Clone sizes are given selectively: once, few, many, or a class where the clone is expanded.

d_call j_call clone_size v_call cdr3_aa cdr3_nt
. TRBJ1-3 . TRBV7-9 CTSRLLGTTPGNTIYF TGTACCAGCAGACTACTGGGGACAACCCCTGGAAACACCATATATTTT
. TRBJ2-3 . TRBV14 CASSLLEGSPTDTQYF TGTGCCAGCAGCCTCTTGGAGGGCTCCCCCACAGATACGCAGTATTTT
TRBD2 TRBJ2-1 few TRBV4-3 CASSHQSGISYNEQFF TGCGCCAGCAGCCACCAAAGCGGGATCTCCTACAATGAGCAGTTCTTC
TRBD1 TRBJ1-1 . TRBV7-9 CASSPDRGMEWTEAFF TGTGCCAGCAGCCCCGACAGGGGAATGGAATGGACTGAAGCTTTCTTT
. TRBJ2-3 . TRBV7-3 CASSLVPPPTDTQYF TGTGCCAGCAGCTTAGTACCACCCCCCACAGATACGCAGTATTTT
. TRBJ1-2 . TRBV4-1 CASSQDSFLWGYTF TGCGCCAGCAGCCAAGACAGCTTCTTGTGGGGCTACACCTTC
. TRBJ1-1 few TRBV7-3 CASSSEGANTEAFF TGTGCCAGCAGCTCCGAAGGAGCGAACACTGAAGCTTTCTTT
. TRBJ1-2 . TRBV2 CASSEVDNYGYTF TGTGCCAGCAGTGAAGTGGATAACTATGGCTACACCTTC
. TRBJ1-4 . TRBV30 CAWSVREKLFF TGTGCCTGGAGTGTTCGCGAAAAACTGTTTTTT
. TRBJ1-2 many TRBV10-3 CAISESYGYTF TGTGCCATCAGTGAGTCCTATGGCTACACCTTC
. TRBJ2-7 once TRBV30 CAWSNTTLEQYF TGTGCCTGGAGCAACACTACCCTCGAGCAGTACTTC
. TRBJ1-2 . TRBV5-1 CASRTNQITLYGYTF TGCGCCAGCAGGACCAACCAGATTACGCTTTATGGCTACACCTTC
TRBD1 TRBJ2-3 . TRBV9 CASSVGEAQGAMGTDTQYF TGTGCCAGCAGCGTGGGGGAGGCACAGGGGGCGATGGGCACAGATACGCAGTATTTT
TRBD1 TRBJ1-2 . TRBV29-1 CSVLRTGRGYSF TGCAGCGTCTTAAGGACAGGGCGAGGCTACTCCTTC
TRBD1 TRBJ2-2 . TRBV7-2 CASRGPGQGNTGELFF TGTGCCAGCAGGGGACCGGGACAGGGGAACACCGGGGAGCTGTTTTTT
. TRBJ2-1 few TRBV29-1 CSVDGGPSYNEQFF TGCAGCGTTGATGGCGGCCCATCCTACAATGAGCAGTTCTTC
. TRBJ2-7 . TRBV20-1 CSATLTYEQYF TGCAGTGCTACCCTTACCTACGAGCAGTACTTC
. TRBJ2-1 few TRBV4-3 CASSQSYQRIYNEQFF TGCGCCAGCAGCCAGTCTTACCAGCGGATCTACAATGAGCAGTTCTTC
TRBD2 TRBJ2-2 few TRBV29-1 CSTGTRSTGELFF TGCAGCACCGGGACTAGGAGCACCGGGGAGCTGTTTTTT
. TRBJ2-7 . TRBV20-1 CSARGLVAYEQYF TGCAGTGCTAGGGGGCTGGTAGCCTACGAGCAGTACTTC
. TRBJ1-1 few TRBV27 CASSLFWTHLNTEAFF TGTGCCAGCAGTTTATTTTGGACACACTTGAACACTGAAGCTTTCTTT
. TRBJ2-3 . TRBV4-3 CASSQEGQRTDTQYF TGCGCCAGCAGCCAAGAAGGGCAGCGCACAGATACGCAGTATTTT
. TRBJ2-2 . TRBV24-1 CATSLGSATGELFF TGTGCCACCAGCCTCGGGAGCGCCACCGGGGAGCTGTTTTTT
TRBD2 TRBJ2-7 . TRBV29-1 CSVDSGLAGWEQYF TGCAGCGTTGATTCCGGTCTAGCGGGCTGGGAGCAGTACTTC
. TRBJ1-4 . TRBV5-1 CASSKQLRAANEKLFF TGCGCCAGCAGCAAACAACTCAGGGCCGCTAATGAAAAACTGTTTTTT
TRBD2 TRBJ2-1 . TRBV6-2/TRBV6-3 CASTQFGLALNEQFF TGTGCCAGCACCCAATTCGGACTAGCGCTCAATGAGCAGTTCTTC
TRBD1 TRBJ1-1 few TRBV20-1 CSANRGPTTEAFF TGCAGTGCGAACAGGGGACCCACCACTGAAGCTTTCTTT
TRBD2 TRBJ2-7 . TRBV4-2 CASSQVGLALYEQYF TGTGCCAGCAGCCAAGTTGGACTAGCCTTATACGAGCAGTACTTC
. TRBJ2-2 few TRBV21-1 CASSKGPGELFF TGTGCCAGCAGCAAGGGCCCCGGGGAGCTGTTTTTT
. TRBJ2-3 few TRBV20-1 CSARVGSADTQYF TGCAGTGCTAGAGTTGGTAGCGCCGATACGCAGTATTTT
TRBD1 TRBJ1-1 few TRBV15 CATSRGDSDEAFF TGTGCCACCAGCAGAGGGGACAGCGACGAAGCTTTCTTT